This T cell receptor (beta chain) is from a study of T cell repertoires in cytomegalovirus infection. This clonotype was detected many times. Trimming pared 1 base from V and 6 bases from J, leaving 12 bases between. This CDR3 region has 14 residues. The germline CDR1 and CDR2 sequences are SGHVS and FNYEAQ. A single record per CDR3 protein comes from TCRdb applying MiXCR to the reads. The table has almost 500,000 distinct CDR3 sequences, around 11% seen once. The clonotype comes from a human donor in good health (CMV status not recorded). Some clones in this sample may be carry-over from other donors' samples. The rearrangement joins TRBV7-6 to TRBJ1-1; D is perhaps TRBD1 (5 bases). The sample comprised PBMCs. DNA of the CDR3: TGTGCCAGCAGCTTAGATGGGGCTGCGTCTGAAGCTTTCTTT. Translated: CASSLDGAASEAFF.